This TCR beta chain comes out of a study of cytomegalovirus exposure and HLA in healthy donors. Study-wide points: Cytomegalovirus association was listed for approximately 160 TCR beta chains.

The PCR had 60 Vbeta and 13 Jbeta primers. TCRdb's copy holds only in-frame clones and misses some; the assay was immunoSEQ multiplex PCR. The table has about 99,000 clones, about 79% seen once. As concerns this clone: What it binds is unknown.

CDR1 is SGHVS and CDR2 is FQNEAQ in the germline V gene. CDR3 length equals 14 residues. Trimming removed 0 bases from V and 4 bases from J, with 9 bases in between. This sequence originates from a man aged 55-75 years in good health and CMV-seropositive. V gene TRBV7-8 combines with J gene TRBJ2-5; the D gene is possibly TRBD2 (5 bases). Material: PBMCs. DNA for the CDR3: TGTGCCAGCAGCTTAGCGGGCGGGTTAGAGACCCAGTACTTC. It encodes CASSLAGGLETQYF.